Listed here is a single T cell receptor beta chain. Its antigen is unknown. The junction departs from germline at one end; a sequencing error may be responsible. All patients were treatment-naive before thyroid surgery. The source of the sample is a study of metastatic and nonmetastatic thyroid tumors. Across the whole study: Repertoires from blood and tumor or nodule tissue of malignant and benign thyroid patients were compared.

Germline-derived CDR1 and CDR2 are SGHRS and YFSETQ. The CDR3 covers 16 residues. Study outcomes and limitations: As reported, TCR beta diversity in blood and tumor was significantly higher in malignant thyroid tumors than in benign nodules.

As processed by the authors: Construction of a distant-metastasis classifier for papillary thyroid cancer relied on CDR3 differences across clinicopathological groups. TCRdb redid the clone calls on the PCR reads using MiXCR. TCRdb's processing, not the study's, gives the V and J calls here. The sample shows about 92,000 clones, about 15% of them seen only once. The rearrangement links TRBV5-1 to TRBJ2-1; TRBD2 might be the D (6 bases). The sequencing input was blood. This TCR was recovered from a female donor with papillary thyroid cancer or a benign thyroid nodule (not recorded which). Some clones in this sample may be carry-over from other donors' samples. CDR3 residues: CTSSLEVAASYNEQFF. CDR3 DNA: TGCACCAGCAGCTTGGAAGTAGCGGCCTCATACAATGAGCAGTTCTTC.